The clone carrying this T cell receptor (beta chain) came up many times. The antigen is not known. TCRdb processed the multiplex PCR reads anew with MiXCR; each CDR3 protein has one entry. The sample yields approximately 45,000 distinct CDR3 sequences, about 21% seen once. This specimen comes from a study of breast tumors, draining lymph nodes, adjacent tissues. General observations from the study: Most tumor T cells seemingly derive from lymph node, then expand in tumor. Tumor TCR diversity was below lymph nodes but above nontumor tissue. Tumor T cell lymph node origin was a supported hypothesis, not proven.

The sequencing input was breast tumor tissue. The sequence derives from a female donor with breast cancer. Some clones in this sample may be carry-over from other donors' samples.

CDR3 sequence reads: CASRDRGMETQYF. DNA for the CDR3: TGTGCCAGCAGAGACAGGGGAATGGAGACCCAGTACTTC. This rearrangement joins TRBV5-8 to TRBJ2-5; 8 bases align to TRBD1. Germline V gene lookup returns CDR1 SGHTS and CDR2 YDEGEE. Trimming at V came to 5 bases and at J to 5 bases, leaving 5 bases not matched to a gene. This CDR3 has 13 residues.